This passage covers 9 T cell receptor beta chains from one sample sequenced in a study of blood T cells in healthy people across ages. For the second PCR, which ran for about 7 to 12 cycles, a sample-barcoded 5' primer and a J-beta primer mix were used. TCRdb passed the 5' RACE reads through MiXCR, listing each CDR3 protein once. The repertoire includes roughly 1.5 million distinct CDR3 sequences, less than 45% of them detected once, and about 3.8% sits in the top ten. Material for sequencing was blood. Receptors originate from a woman aged 18-29 years in good health.

The V gene is TRBV29-1, the J gene TRBJ2-1; TRBD1 is a possible D gene (5 bases). The germline V gene encodes CDR1 SQVTM and CDR2 ANQGSEA. CDR3 length: 14 amino acids. V lost 6 bases and J lost 4, with 16 bases in between. As DNA, the CDR3 is TGCAGCGTGGGCGGAAGGGGCCTTTACAATGAGCAGTTCTTC. This codes for CSVGGRGLYNEQFF.

This clonotype was detected only a few times. Here the CDR3 reads CASSPYVTVTGELFF. The DNA for the CDR3 is TGCGCCAGCAGCCCGTACGTGACAGTTACCGGGGAGCTGTTTTTT. This sequence joins TRBV4-1 and TRBJ2-2; possibly TRBD1 for D (5 bases). V was clipped by 4 bases and J by 5 bases, with 14 bases between them. This CDR3 region has 15 residues. Germline CDR1 and CDR2: MGHRA and YSYEKL.

This clonotype was seen only a few times. The chain carries TRBV4-1 and TRBJ2-1; 9 bases match TRBD2. The germline gives CDR1 MGHRA, CDR2 YSYEKL. The junction had 10 bases not matched to a gene; V was cut back by 0 bases and J by 10 bases. The CDR3 is 16 residues long. CDR3 residues: CASSQDRLAGSGEQFF. CDR3 in DNA: TGCGCCAGCAGCCAAGATAGGCTAGCGGGGTCAGGGGAGCAGTTCTTC.

The rearrangement uses TRBV11-3 and TRBJ2-3; maybe TRBD1 (6 bases). The V end lost 4 bases, the J end lost 0 bases, and 14 bases lay between the germline ends. Per germline, CDR1 SGHNT and CDR2 YENEEA. This CDR3 has 16 amino acids. CDR3 sequence reads: CASSSNRDTSTDTQYF. CDR3 nucleotide sequence: TGTGCCAGCAGCTCCAACAGGGACACTAGCACAGATACGCAGTATTTT.

V and J are TRBV5-1 and TRBJ1-1; 8 positions agree with TRBD1. There are 15 residues in the CDR3. The germline V gene encodes CDR1 SGHRS and CDR2 YFSETQ. J was trimmed by 4 bases and V by 7 bases; bases with no gene match: 12. The CDR3 coding sequence is TGCGCCAGCGGCGTTGCAGGGGGCTGGGGCACTGAAGCTTTCTTT. This codes for CASGVAGGWGTEAFF.

This chain uses TRBV20-1 with TRBJ2-7; 8 nucleotides line up with TRBD2. V shed 3 bases, J shed 7 bases, and the junction held 17 bases outside the gene matches. Germline V CDR1 and CDR2: DFQATT, SNEGSKA (reference sequence). There are 16 residues in the CDR3. The CDR3, as DNA: TGCAGTGCTAGCAAGGGACGGGGGGGCCATTTGGGTGAGCAGTACTTC. Protein sequence: CSASKGRGGHLGEQYF.

This chain connects TRBV7-3 to TRBJ2-3; D is unclear. V was cut by 0 bases and J by 5 bases, with 12 bases left in between. Germline values: CDR1 SGHTA, CDR2 FQGTGA. The length of the CDR3 is 15 residues. The CDR3 sequence is CASSLTSFARDTQYF. The CDR3 coding sequence is TGTGCCAGCAGCTTAACAAGCTTTGCACGAGATACGCAGTATTTT.

This clonotype was observed a few times. The rearrangement joins TRBV6-1 to TRBJ2-5; D gene uncertain. The germline V and J ends were trimmed by 0 bases and 1 base, with 9 bases remaining between them. Per the germline V gene, CDR1 is MNHNS and CDR2 is SASEGT. The CDR3 loop spans 15 amino acids. The CDR3 nucleotides are TGTGCCAGCAGTGAAGCAAGACAAGCCCAAGAGACCCAGTACTTC. Amino acid sequence: CASSEARQAQETQYF.

This clonotype was picked up a small number of times. The chain uses TRBV10-3 and TRBJ1-2; D gene ambiguous. Germline V lookup: CDR1 ENHRY, CDR2 SYGVKD. V lost 6 bases and J lost 5, with 10 bases in between. CDR3 length equals 12 residues. CDR3 sequence: CAIRGPGYGYTF. As DNA, the CDR3 is TGTGCCATCAGAGGACCTGGTTATGGCTACACCTTC.